The sample holds a few counts of the clone carrying this TCR beta chain. PCR used 60 Vbeta primers and 13 Jbeta primers. Sequencing was performed with immunoSEQ multiplex PCR; in TCRdb, only in-frame clones are kept and a portion is missing. The sample has over 65,000 clones; about 68% are singletons. This sample stems from a study of cytomegalovirus exposure and HLA in healthy donors. Germline V CDR1 and CDR2: LNHDA, SQIVND (reference sequence). CDR3 length: 13 residues. The V and J ends lost 10 bases and 1 base respectively, with 12 bases between them. The sequence was obtained from a young woman in good health and CMV-seropositive. The sample taken for sequencing was PBMCs. V gene TRBV19 combines with J gene TRBJ2-3; D not resolved. The CDR3 is CATRLVGTDTQYF. The CDR3 region has the DNA TGTGCCACCCGGTTAGTTGGCACAGATACGCAGTATTTT.